This T cell receptor beta chain originates from a study of cytomegalovirus exposure and HLA in healthy donors. Study-level points and caveats: Despite most TCR sequences being rare, some public TCRs occurred in many donors. Sequencing likely caused a cluster of highly shared sequence variants. In an earlier analysis, productive rearrangement rates for most beta V segments clustered near 90% or 30%.

With 1 base removed from V and 7 bases from J, the gap between germline ends came to 5 bases. The germline gives CDR1 SGHTA, CDR2 FQGNSA. The CDR3 runs to 12 residues. 13 Jbeta primers and 60 Vbeta primers were used for the PCR. The method was immunoSEQ multiplex PCR; TCRdb's version includes in-frame clones alone and lacks a portion of them. This repertoire shows some 160,000 clones, over 75% found once; its top ten account for approximately 2.1%. Points on this clone: Its matching antigen is unknown.

This sequence joins TRBV7-2 and TRBJ1-5; D unclear. Sample: PBMCs. This TCR derives from a male donor in good health and CMV-seronegative. The CDR3 nucleotides read TGTGCCAGCAGCTTAGTGGGCCAGCCCCAGCATTTT. As protein: CASSLVGQPQHF.